What follows describes a single T cell receptor (beta chain). Its antigen is unknown. Germline values: CDR1 SGHDT, CDR2 YYEEEE. Trimming left V 0 bases short and J 0 bases short, with 7 bases between. This CDR3 region has 15 residues. The record originates from a study of Ad26.COV2.S vaccination and SARS-CoV-2 variants. In the study overall: Donor got 5x10^10 or 1x10^11 viral particles of Ad26.COV2.S. Findings and caveats of the study: Spike-specific TCR breadth was greater after Ad26.COV2.S than placebo. Comparable non-spike TCR breadth was observed in vaccine and placebo recipients.

Treatment reported: approximately 18 received Ad26.COV2.S at low or high dose, single or two shots; about 5 received placebo; per-sample allocation not given. It was on day 63 after the first vaccine or placebo injection that samples were taken. Donation was by an adult aged 18-55 years who was in Boston. Clones were read by immunoSEQ multiplex PCR, and TCRdb kept only the in-frame ones, dropping some. The table has roughly 350,000 clones, roughly 84% seen once. The specimen comprised peripheral blood, sampled in a trial of Ad26.COV2.S vaccine versus placebo. The clonotype was recovered from a person between 18 and 60 years old who received the Ad26.COV2.S COVID-19 vaccine or a placebo. The chain has TRBV5-6 and TRBJ2-1; D unclear. The CDR3 is CASSLGPSSYNEQFF. In DNA, the CDR3 is TGTGCCAGCAGCTTGGGACCGAGCTCCTACAATGAGCAGTTCTTC.